This TCR beta chain was sequenced for a study of blood T cell repertoires in COVID-19 (dated by TCRdb to the early 2020s). At the level of the whole study: Samples covering the acute and convalescent phases of COVID-19 were provided by collaborators in the United States, Italy and Spain. The material from the prospective study consisted of cDNA or gDNA derived from T cells, B-cell-depleted T cells, or PBMCs. The dataset comprised deeply sampled blood TCRbeta repertoires from subjects exposed to, actively infected with, or recovered from COVID-19. The repertoires were released in a freely available public database meant as a resource for research on the immune response to SARS-CoV-2. The samples were drawn from the first 160 participants of the ongoing ImmuneRACE study and from 1,200 or so subjects provided by 6 global collaborators. Nearly every sample came with metadata listing a de-identified subject ID, COVID-19 status, age in years and sex. Where HLA class I and class II types were available, the types were taken from metadata supplied by the sample provider, not from assay-based typing.

Collaborating institutions collected whole blood in K2EDTA tubes following their own protocols. Collaborator samples were shipped for TCRbeta analysis as frozen whole blood, isolated PBMCs, or DNA extracted from either sample type. CDR1 and CDR2, looked up from the germline V gene (reference sequence), are LNHDA and SQIVND. From its cysteine to its phenylalanine, the CDR3 spans 12 amino acids. The read is trimmed to its CDR3 DNA, 36 bases read in frame from base 1. The junction carries 9 bases between V and J, which are trimmed by 1 base and 9 bases respectively. What the work shows at the level of the full study, not this receptor alone: The quantity of clinical and demographic metadata differed by source and by participant and was supplied without curation.

The immunoSEQ Assay, a bias-controlled multiplex PCR, was used to amplify TCRbeta CDR3 regions from genomic DNA. The source study handled its data this way. Nucleated cell counts per sample were estimated from amplification of reference gene primers within the assay. To quantify the absolute abundance of each unique TCRbeta CDR3 rearrangement, sequence reads were collapsed and filtered. For each sample, productive Simpson clonality was calculated by taking the square root of Simpson's diversity index across productive rearrangements. TCRdb re-hosts the immuneACCESS table, in-frame sequences only. Its copies lack some clones; in the studies checked, an unresolved V gene accounts for under half of them, and the cause for the rest is not known. That table is the source of V, J and clone size, and D and trimming were worked out from the DNA. This sample is represented by 100,000 to 120,000 clones; 81% of them were singletons. The top ten clones comprise less than 2% of the sample.

A note on this clone: The target of this receptor is not known. There are no base qualities to consult, and no much larger clone falls within one base.

What was sequenced was peripheral blood. The origin of this receptor is a man aged 50 or older with acute or convalescent COVID-19. Rearrangement joined TRBV19 to TRBJ1-1, with TRBD1 tentatively as D gene (6 bases match). The DNA sequence is given as TGTGCCAGTAGTATAGTGCAGGGGAAAGCTTTCTTT. It translates to CASSIVQGKAFF.